This T cell receptor beta chain was found in a study of blood T cells in healthy people across ages. Primed by a sample-barcoded 5' primer and a J-beta primer mix, a second PCR proceeded for about 6 to 11 cycles. Each CDR3 protein gets one entry after TCRdb re-called the 5' RACE reads with MiXCR. The sample contains about 900,000 distinct CDR3 sequences, roughly 52% of which appear only once. Trimming left V 2 bases short and J 3 bases short, with 11 bases between. The CDR3 length is 15 residues. CDR1 ENHRY and CDR2 SYGVKD come from the germline V gene. The sequence was collected from a man aged 30 to 45 in good health. Sequences were obtained from blood. V usage is TRBV10-3 and J usage is TRBJ1-5; D unclear. CDR3 loop: CAISEGVEHNQPQHF. The CDR3 DNA reads as TGTGCCATCAGTGAGGGCGTAGAGCACAATCAGCCCCAGCATTTT.